This T cell receptor (beta chain) was sequenced for a study of T-cell reconstitution after alpha-beta-depleted transplantation in children. The CDR3 loop spans 14 amino acids. Per the germline V gene, CDR1 is SGHAT and CDR2 is FQNNGV. V was pared by 1 base and J by 6 bases, with 3 bases of the junction left unmatched. TCRbeta library preparation incorporated unique molecular identifiers. A single record per CDR3 protein comes from TCRdb applying MiXCR to the PCR reads. Among roughly 180,000 distinct CDR3 sequences listed, more than 14% were seen once. This clonotype was recorded at least ten times. The chain carries TRBV11-2 and TRBJ1-5, with 7 bases aligning to TRBD1. Material: PBMCs from the stem cell graft donor, obtained from the stem cell graft. This TCR was sampled from a human donor who donated a stem cell graft to a child with acute lymphoblastic leukemia. The CDR3 bases are TGTGCCAGCAGCTTAGTAGGGGGCCTTCAGCCCCAGCATTTT. This gives the protein CASSLVGGLQPQHF.